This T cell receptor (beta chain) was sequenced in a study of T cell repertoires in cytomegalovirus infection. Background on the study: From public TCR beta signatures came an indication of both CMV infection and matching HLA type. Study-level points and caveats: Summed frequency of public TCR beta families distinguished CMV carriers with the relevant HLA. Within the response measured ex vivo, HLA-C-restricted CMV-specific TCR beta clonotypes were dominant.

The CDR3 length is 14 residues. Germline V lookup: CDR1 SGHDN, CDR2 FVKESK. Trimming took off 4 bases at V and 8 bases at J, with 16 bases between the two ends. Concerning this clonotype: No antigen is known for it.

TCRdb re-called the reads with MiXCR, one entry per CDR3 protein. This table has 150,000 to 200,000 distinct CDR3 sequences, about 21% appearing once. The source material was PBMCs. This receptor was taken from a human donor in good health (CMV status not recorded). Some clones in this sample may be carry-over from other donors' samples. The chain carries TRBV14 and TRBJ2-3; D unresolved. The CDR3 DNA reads TGTGCCAGCAGCCGTGACGCTCTAGTCGGTACGCAGTATTTT. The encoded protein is CASSRDALVGTQYF.